The 21 T cell receptor beta chains presented below share a single source sample, sequenced in a study of CD8 T cells in ankylosing spondylitis. From the 5' RACE reads, TCRdb called clonotypes with MiXCR, one entry per CDR3 protein. The sample includes around 300,000 distinct CDR3 sequences, roughly 14% of them seen just once. Material: blood, either unsorted or a sorted T cell fraction (not recorded which). The receptors shown here come from a male donor with ankylosing spondylitis or in good health (not recorded which).

This sequence joins TRBV7-2 and TRBJ1-6, with D unresolved. Trimming pared 3 bases from V and 10 bases from J, leaving 16 bases between. The CDR3 extends over 15 amino acids. Germline CDR1 is SGHTA and CDR2 is FQGNSA. This CDR3 is CASSFRTGKGSPLHF. CDR3 DNA: TGTGCCAGCAGCTTTCGGACGGGAAAAGGGTCACCCCTCCACTTT.

V and J are TRBV27 and TRBJ2-7; 7 bases align to TRBD2. With 5 bases clipped from V and 2 bases from J, the junction kept 9 bases outside the gene matches. Germline CDR1 is MNHEY and CDR2 is SMNVEV (reference sequence). This CDR3 is built from 15 residues. CDR3: CASSVPGGIPYEQYF. For the CDR3, the DNA is TGTGCCAGCAGTGTTCCGGGGGGAATCCCCTACGAGCAGTACTTC.

The sample holds a few counts of this clonotype. The chain links TRBV5-1 to TRBJ2-2; 10 nucleotides align to TRBD1. This CDR3 is built from 16 residues. Germline V lookup: CDR1 SGHRS, CDR2 YFSETQ. The ends lost 2 bases at V and 4 bases at J; junction bases unmatched: 5. Here the CDR3 reads CASSFLDRGTTGELFF. In DNA form, the CDR3 reads TGCGCCAGCAGCTTCCTGGACAGGGGGACCACCGGGGAGCTGTTTTTT.

This clonotype was seen more than once but under ten times. V is TRBV5-6 and J is TRBJ2-3, with 7 nucleotides matching TRBD2. J lost 2 bases, V lost 6 bases, and 9 bases had no gene match. Germline CDR1 and CDR2: SGHDT and YYEEEE. This CDR3 has 15 residues. This chain's CDR3 is CASTPYRGDTDTQYF. CDR3 DNA: TGTGCCAGCACTCCCTACCGGGGGGACACAGATACGCAGTATTTT. Filled out from reference TRBV5-6 and TRBJ2-3, the complete variable domain reads DAGVTQSPTHLIKTRGQQVTLRCSPKSGHDTVSWYQQALGQGPQFIFQYYEEEERQRGNFPDRFSGHQFPNYSSELNVNALLLGDSALYLCASTPYRGDTDTQYFGPGTRLTVL.

The chain carries TRBV6-1 and TRBJ2-3; TRBD1 matches 7 bases. CDR3 length: 16 amino acids. Germline CDR1 MNHNS, CDR2 SASEGT. The ends lost 1 base at V and 2 bases at J; junction bases unmatched: 6. CDR3 region: CASSEDSGQITDTQYF. The CDR3 DNA reads as TGTGCCAGCAGTGAAGATTCGGGACAGATCACAGATACGCAGTATTTT.

This clonotype has a handful of counts. The gene calls are TRBV5-1 and TRBJ1-1; weak D call: TRBD1 (5 bases). Germline CDR1 and CDR2: SGHRS and YFSETQ. This CDR3 has 14 amino acids. Trimming left V 4 bases short and J 1 base short, with 11 bases between. The CDR3: CASSPRDGNTEAFF. The DNA for the CDR3 is TGCGCCAGCAGCCCGCGGGACGGGAACACTGAAGCTTTCTTT.

This chain uses TRBV10-2 with TRBJ1-5, with 9 bases that match TRBD1. The CDR3 spans 15 residues. Germline trimming cut 7 bases from V and 7 bases from J; bases unmatched to any gene: 11. The germline V gene encodes CDR1 WSHSY and CDR2 SAAADI. This CDR3 is CASTGQGPRLQPQHF. As DNA, the CDR3 is TGCGCCAGCACGGGACAGGGCCCACGACTCCAGCCCCAGCATTTT.

This clonotype was counted ten times or more. CDR3 DNA sequence: TGTGCCAGCAGCTTAGACAGAAGCTATGGCTACACCTTC. It translates to CASSLDRSYGYTF. V is TRBV7-2 and J is TRBJ1-2; no reliable D call. V lost 1 base and J lost 4, with 7 bases in between. Looked up from germline, CDR1 is SGHTA and CDR2 is FQGNSA. This CDR3 is built from 13 residues.

Concerning this clonotype: An end of the junction differs from the germline gene, which may be a read error. The chain carries TRBV20-1 and TRBJ1-1; 7 bases are shared with TRBD1. The CDR3 loop spans 14 amino acids. Germline CDR1 DFQATT, CDR2 SNEGSKA (reference sequence). Written as DNA, the CDR3 is TGTAGTGCTACTGGAGAGGGGGCTGGCACTGAAGCTTTCTTT. Its protein is CSATGEGAGTEAFF.

This clonotype was detected a few times. This chain uses TRBV5-1 with TRBJ2-2, with 12 nucleotides matching TRBD1. J gave up 4 bases and V 5 bases, and 3 bases lay outside the gene matches. CDR3 size: 15 residues. Per the germline V gene, CDR1 is SGHRS and CDR2 is YFSETQ. DNA of the CDR3: TGCGCCAGCAGTAGGGACAGGGGGCCCACCGGGGAGCTGTTTTTT. This sequence encodes CASSRDRGPTGELFF.

This clonotype was recorded a few times. The chain combines TRBV29-1 with TRBJ2-2, with 13 bases that match TRBD2. In germline, CDR1 is SQVTM, CDR2 ANQGSEA. V lost 7 bases to trimming and J lost 3 bases; unmatched junction nucleotides: 5. CDR3 length: 15 residues. This chain's CDR3 is CSARTSGRYTGELFF. Here the CDR3 DNA reads TGCAGCGCCCGGACTAGCGGGAGATACACCGGGGAGCTGTTTTTT.

This clonotype has just a few counts. V usage is TRBV12-3 or TRBV12-4 and J usage is TRBJ1-2; possible D gene TRBD1, 5 bases. V was clipped by 2 bases and J by 0 bases, with 13 bases between them. The CDR3 contains 16 residues. The CDR3 protein is CASSLRSGGANYGYTF. CDR3 sequence (DNA): TGTGCCAGCAGTTTACGGTCCGGGGGAGCTAACTATGGCTACACCTTC.

This clonotype has just a few counts. The chain carries TRBV2 and TRBJ2-3; D remains ambiguous. Trimming removed 7 bases at V and 6 bases at J, with 17 bases between. The germline CDR1 and CDR2 sequences are SNHLY and FYNNEI. This CDR3 has 14 amino acids. CDR3 coding DNA: TGTGCCAGCACTACTAATGGTGGACGTGATACGCAGTATTTT. Its protein is CASTTNGGRDTQYF.

The V gene is TRBV12-3 or TRBV12-4, the J gene TRBJ1-2; D not certain. The V end was cut by 3 bases, the J end by 3 bases, with 11 bases between. The CDR3 is 14 residues long. CDR3 region: CASSLRGIDYGYTF. The CDR3 DNA is TGTGCCAGCAGTTTGAGAGGGATCGACTATGGCTACACCTTC.

This chain connects TRBV6-1 to TRBJ1-1, with 7 bases lining up with TRBD1. There are 17 residues in the CDR3. Trimming took 6 bases from V and 5 from J; bases not matched to a gene: 18. Germline V CDR1 and CDR2: MNHNS, SASEGT. In nucleotides, the CDR3 is TGTGCCAGCAGCGCCTACTCAGGGGGAAGGGATGCGACTGAAGCTTTCTTT. Amino acids: CASSAYSGGRDATEAFF.

The chain carries TRBV14 and TRBJ2-7, with 10 nucleotides matching TRBD1. Germline V CDR1 and CDR2: SGHDN, FVKESK. The length of the CDR3 is 18 residues. V trimming: 1 base; J trimming: 2 bases; junction bases outside the gene matches: 11. CDR3 sequence (DNA): TGTGCCAGCAGCCAAGCGGATTACGGGGACAGGGGAACCTACGAGCAGTACTTC. As protein: CASSQADYGDRGTYEQYF.

V and J are TRBV10-3 and TRBJ1-1; D is undetermined. The V gene's germline CDR1 is ENHRY and CDR2 SYGVKD. Trimming took off 2 bases at V and 5 bases at J, with 15 bases between the two ends. The CDR3 runs to 15 residues. This CDR3 is CAISEPRGLGTEAFF. In DNA, the CDR3 is TGTGCCATCAGTGAGCCCCGTGGCCTCGGGACTGAAGCTTTCTTT.

This clonotype was observed a single time. The rearrangement uses TRBV10-1 and TRBJ2-7, with D perhaps matching TRBD1 (6 bases). V shed 5 bases and J shed 3 bases, with 17 bases lying between them. The CDR3 sequence is 15 residues long. Germline CDR1 WNHNN, CDR2 SYGVQD (reference sequence). The CDR3 protein is CASSPRGSAVYEQYF. The CDR3, as DNA: TGCGCCAGCAGTCCAAGGGGGTCAGCCGTCTACGAGCAGTACTTC.

This clonotype was counted only a few times. This CDR3 is CATSRDRDNSPLHF. The DNA for the CDR3 is TGTGCCACCAGCAGGGACAGGGATAATTCACCCCTCCACTTT. The chain uses TRBV15 and TRBJ1-6; 8 bases line up with TRBD1. V was pared by 3 bases and J by 5 bases, with 0 bases of the junction left unmatched. The germline V gene encodes CDR1 LNHNV and CDR2 YYDKDF (reference sequence). The CDR3 covers 14 residues.

The V gene is TRBV10-1, the J gene TRBJ2-1; D remains ambiguous. This CDR3 is built from 12 residues. Germline values: CDR1 WNHNN, CDR2 SYGVQD (reference sequence). Trimming pared 2 bases from V and 7 bases from J, leaving 6 bases between. The CDR3 region has the DNA TGCGCCAGCAGTGAGGGGGTAAATGAGCAGTTCTTC. Translated, it gives CASSEGVNEQFF.

The J gene is TRBJ2-5, the V gene TRBV5-1, with TRBD1 matching over 9 bases. The germline V gene encodes CDR1 SGHRS and CDR2 YFSETQ. This CDR3 spans 17 amino acids. Trimming took 0 bases from V and 4 from J; bases not matched to a gene: 10. CDR3 DNA sequence: TGCGCCAGCAGCTTGGGGTTCCCGGACAGGGGCCGAGAGACCCAGTACTTC. It translates to CASSLGFPDRGRETQYF. Full variable domain (outside the CDR3, taken from reference TRBV5-1 and TRBJ2-5): KAGVTQTPRYLIKTRGQQVTLSCSPISGHRSVSWYQQTPGQGLQFLFEYFSETQRNKGNFPGRFSGRQFSNSRSEMNVSTLELGDSALYLCASSLGFPDRGRETQYFGPGTRLLVL.